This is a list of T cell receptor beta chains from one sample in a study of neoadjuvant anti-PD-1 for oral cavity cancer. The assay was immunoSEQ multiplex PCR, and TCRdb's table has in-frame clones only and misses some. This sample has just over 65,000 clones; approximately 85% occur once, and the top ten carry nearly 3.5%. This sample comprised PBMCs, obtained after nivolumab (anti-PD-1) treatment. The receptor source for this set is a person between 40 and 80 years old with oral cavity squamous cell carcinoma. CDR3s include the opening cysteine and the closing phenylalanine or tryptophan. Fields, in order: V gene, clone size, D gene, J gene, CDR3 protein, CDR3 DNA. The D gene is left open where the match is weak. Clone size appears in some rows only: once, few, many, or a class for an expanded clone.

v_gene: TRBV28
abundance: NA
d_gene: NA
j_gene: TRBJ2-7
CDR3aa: CASSRLGYEQYF
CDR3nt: TGTGCCAGCAGCCGACTGGGATACGAGCAGTACTTC

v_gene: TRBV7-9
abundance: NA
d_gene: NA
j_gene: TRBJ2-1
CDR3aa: CASSSVGEQFF
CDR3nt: TGTGCCAGCAGCTCCGTTGGGGAGCAGTTCTTC

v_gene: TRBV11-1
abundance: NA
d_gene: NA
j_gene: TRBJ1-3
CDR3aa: CASSLGLSGNTIYF
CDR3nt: TGTGCCAGCAGCTTGGGCCTCTCTGGAAACACCATATATTTT

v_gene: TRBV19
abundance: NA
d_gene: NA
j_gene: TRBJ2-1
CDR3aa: CASSITTYNEQFF
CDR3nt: TGTGCCAGTAGTATCACCACTTACAATGAGCAGTTCTTC

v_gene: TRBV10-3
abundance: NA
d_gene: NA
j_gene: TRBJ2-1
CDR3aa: CAIEPGPSPNEQFF
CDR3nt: TGTGCCATTGAACCGGGACCCTCCCCGAATGAGCAGTTCTTC

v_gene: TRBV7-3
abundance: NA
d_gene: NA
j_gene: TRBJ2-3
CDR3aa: CASSSRIQDAQYF
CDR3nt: TGTGCCAGCAGCTCTAGGATTCAAGATGCGCAGTATTTT

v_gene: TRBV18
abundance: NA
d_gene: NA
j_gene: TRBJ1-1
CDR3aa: CASSPPPGSTEAFF
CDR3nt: TGTGCCAGCTCACCACCGCCGGGCAGCACTGAAGCTTTCTTT

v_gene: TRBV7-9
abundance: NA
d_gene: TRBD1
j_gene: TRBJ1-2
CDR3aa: CASSQDREANYGYTF
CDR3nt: TGTGCCAGCAGCCAGGACAGGGAGGCGAACTATGGCTACACCTTC

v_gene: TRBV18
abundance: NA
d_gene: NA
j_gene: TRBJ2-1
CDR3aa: CASSPPVGGEQFF
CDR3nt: TGTGCCAGCTCACCACCGGTGGGAGGTGAGCAGTTCTTC

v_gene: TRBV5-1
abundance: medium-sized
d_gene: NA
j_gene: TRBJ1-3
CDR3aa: CASSLETGTGNTIYF
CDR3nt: TGCGCCAGCAGCTTGGAAACAGGGACTGGAAACACCATATATTTT

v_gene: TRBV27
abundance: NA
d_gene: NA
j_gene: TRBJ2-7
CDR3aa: CASSSLGGGYAEQYF
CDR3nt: TGTGCCAGCAGTTCTTTGGGCGGGGGCTATGCCGAGCAGTACTTC

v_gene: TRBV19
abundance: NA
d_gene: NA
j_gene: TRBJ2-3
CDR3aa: CASSEGTDTQYF
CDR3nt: TGTGCCAGTAGCGAGGGCACAGATACGCAGTATTTT

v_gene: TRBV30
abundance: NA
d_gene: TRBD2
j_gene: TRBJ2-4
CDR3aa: CACCLAGVVWVLEYF
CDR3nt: TGTGCCTGTTGTCTAGCGGGAGTGGTTTGGGTTCTTGAGTACTTC